This T cell receptor beta chain was identified during a study of cytomegalovirus exposure and HLA in healthy donors (dated by TCRdb to 2016 to 2017). In the study overall: An earlier analysis of around 600 of the donors reported 250 to 350 Gb of sequence data and roughly 100 million unique TCR beta sequences from around 200 million T cells. Roughly 300 gigabases of sequencing data and 70 million to 100 million unique TCR sequences made up an early release that covered roughly 670 HLA-typed donors. The genetic ancestry cluster associated with self-reported Caucasian donors included around 76% of the 300 to 400 genotyped donors. The study aimed to test whether cataloging public T cell receptors could reveal signatures of past pathogen exposure. The study profiled the T cell repertoires of under 700 subjects by immunosequencing and related them to cytomegalovirus serostatus. Besides the first cohort of approximately 670 subjects, a separate validation cohort made up of around 120 different subjects was used. To predict cytomegalovirus infection status, the study combined high-throughput TCR immunosequencing, statistical association of individual TCRs with disease status, and machine learning. To study patterns of TCR occurrence, a later analysis re-analyzed previously published TCR beta repertoires from 700 or so donors and added high-resolution HLA genotyping. In the later analysis, no new phenotypic data were used to find candidate immune exposures; instead, reliance was placed on TCR beta sequences and their occurrence across donors. To decide whether each TCR beta V gene segment behaved as functional or pseudogenic, an earlier analysis of nearly 600 of the donors relied on high-throughput TCR beta sequencing. Donor age, sex, ethnicity and CMV serostatus were compiled together with the repertoire data. Genome-wide SNP genotypes for about three fifths of the roughly 700 donors were used in a later genetic analysis, which treated that subset as a discovery cohort. All discovery cohort repertoires had been generated using a single sequencing platform. HLA typing included class I and class II loci at four-digit resolution. The number of typed donors differed by locus: roughly 629-640 for A, B, C, DRB1 and DQB1; 500 to 550 for DQA1; 606 for DPA1; and around 490 for DPB1. Roughly 5 DR-DQ haplotypes were handled as single units for association and clustering because linkage in the cohort was strong. Among around 400 genotyped donors of the cohort, an average of around 240,000 unique TCR beta nucleotide sequences was sequenced per donor, of which 15% to 20% were non-productive.

Library preparation employed the immunoSEQ multiplex PCR assay. A mixture of 60 forward primers for TCR Vbeta segments and 13 reverse primers for TCR Jbeta segments was used in the multiplex PCR. The CDR3 region of rearranged TCR beta genes was amplified from genomic DNA with a multiplex PCR assay. Amplified TCR beta libraries were sequenced as 87-base-pair reads on the Illumina HiSeq System. The source study handled its data this way. A later analysis counted approximately 84 million unique TCR beta chains across the 666 repertoires, and around 9.9 million of these chains were shared by at least two donors. To remove PCR and sequencing errors, raw reads were error-corrected and collapsed into unique sequences using a nearest-neighbor algorithm that merged closely related sequences. CDR3 sequences were aligned to IMGT reference sequences to assign V, D and J gene segments. Each retained sequence needed at least a six-nucleotide match to both a V gene segment and a J gene segment. A rearrangement was called productive if the CDR3 had no stop codons and remained in frame with V and J, and every other rearrangement was called non-productive. CDR3 was defined according to IMGT convention as the region running from the second conserved V-encoded cysteine to the conserved J-encoded phenylalanine. Sequences without an unambiguous match to a single V gene segment were excluded from the earlier analysis of 500 to 700 of the donors. An earlier analysis of about 600 of the donors called V segments functional above 56.7% productive rearrangements and segregating when the between-donor standard deviation exceeded 5%. A statistical classification framework was built to diagnose cytomegalovirus status from the catalog of TCR beta chain sequences. A later analysis assigned V and J genes by comparing TCR nucleotide sequences with IMGT/GENE-DB human TR gene sequences. Using the TCRdist pipeline, a later analysis assigned CDR3 sequences along with most-parsimonious VDJ recombination scenarios. In a later analysis, each TCR beta chain was defined by its CDR3 amino acid sequence together with its V-gene family, and reads without a unique V-gene family were excluded. To address suspected cross-contamination and a sequencing artifact, a later analysis removed 592 highly shared, low-generation-probability nucleotide sequences. In a later analysis, a clonal expansion index was calculated for each public chain from normalized within-repertoire ranks of inferred template counts. Generation probabilities in a later analysis came from a VDJ recombination model fitted to out-of-frame rearrangements, and those results were checked against IGoR. Hypergeometric tests were used in a later analysis to score TCR-TCR, TCR-HLA and TCR-CMV co-occurrence, with a repertoire-size bias correction applied to the TCR pairs. False discovery rates were estimated in a later analysis by permuting HLA or CMV assignments 20 times. In a later analysis, co-occurring TCRs were grouped with DBSCAN, and TCRdist sequence similarity was added when clustering was performed within HLA-allele-positive subsets. Repertoires with fewer than 30,000 or more than 120,000 public chains were left out of co-occurrence clustering, as were five repertoires with anomalous nucleotide sharing. TCRdb retrieved this table from immuneACCESS and kept in-frame rearrangements only. Not all clones are present; in checked studies, unresolved V genes account for under half, and no reason is known for the remainder. The V and J calls and clone size come from that table; D and trimming were worked out from the DNA. The sample table holds some 170,000 clones, of which 80% to 85% were seen once. 2.2% of the sample goes to the ten largest clones.

On this clone itself: Which antigen it targets is not known. An end of the junction does not agree with germline; a read error may underlie this.

The cohort consisted of more than 650 healthy bone marrow donors. At the time of sampling, every cohort member was nominally healthy, though immune exposures that went unrecorded were likely present. The donor tested CMV seronegative, placing the donor among the 300 to 450 seronegative members of the cohort. A peripheral blood sample was provided by each donor, and peripheral blood mononuclear cells were used for TCR beta sequencing. The Qiagen DNeasy Blood Extraction Kit was used to extract genomic DNA from the blood cell samples. Here is what the overall study found, with its caveats: Linkage disequilibrium might explain the correlated functional status among segregating V segments, but an unknown experimental factor could not be excluded. According to the authors, the approach could potentially be generalized to other disease states and immunological phenotypes. Presence/absence analyses assumed roughly uniform sequencing depth across donors, an assumption that may not hold. Three of the identified cytomegalovirus-associated TCR beta chains were confirmed in vitro to be specific for cytomegalovirus antigens. The cohort was sequenced for TCR beta chains only, and without alpha or paired-chain data the features that could be detected were limited. Several of the top co-occurrence clusters appeared to be linked to parvovirus B19, influenza, CMV and Epstein-Barr virus, according to a later analysis. The classifier was reported to diagnose cytomegalovirus status with high specificity and sensitivity in both the original cohort and the validation cohort. Because some donors lacked HLA typing at each locus, the association tests relied only on the typed subset. A later analysis found that HLA-associated TCR beta chains were more clonally expanded and had lower generation probabilities than equally common non-associated chains. In an earlier analysis of approximately 600 of the donors, most TCR beta V segments were observed in productive rearrangements about 87% or about 30% of the time, broadly matching IMGT annotations. Some IMGT-functional V segments, including TRBV6-2 and TRBV6-3, could not be distinguished by the 87-base-pair reads and were therefore excluded. Specific HLA alleles were associated with over 15,000 TCR beta sequences at a false discovery rate of 0.05 in a later analysis. Immune exposure information for the cohort was limited to CMV serostatus. A further reported finding was that TCR beta sequences accurately predicted the HLA-A and HLA-B alleles for most subjects in the first cohort. Assigning TCR associations to individual alleles was difficult when HLA alleles, especially DR and DQ, strongly co-occurred. V-gene and J-gene trimming of TCR beta chains was associated with a missense DCLRE1C variant in a later genetic analysis, and the association was replicated in an independent cohort. Approximately 16 rarely observed V segments, including chromosome 9 orphons, were excluded from the earlier analysis of a few hundred of the donors because counts were too low. Most CMV-associated TCR beta chains appeared to be HLA-restricted in a later analysis, and the HLA associations seemed to be driven largely by CMV exposure. In a later genetic analysis, fewer N-insertions in productive TCRs were reported among donors in an Asian-associated ancestry cluster than the 666-donor mean. A group of highly shared sequence variants was considered likely to be a technical artifact of the sequencing pipeline. Across donors, most TCR sequences were observed very rarely, whereas some public TCRs were present in many individuals. The study gave a list of under 200 TCR beta chains associated with cytomegalovirus. A later analysis found that TCR association rates varied across HLA loci, with DRB1 alleles showing the most associated TCRs and HLA-C alleles the fewest.

CDR1 and CDR2, per the germline V gene, are SGHRS and YFSETQ. From its cysteine to its phenylalanine, the CDR3 spans 14 amino acids. The read is trimmed to its CDR3 DNA, 42 bases read in frame from base 1. The clonotype was recovered from a woman aged 25 to 39 in good health and CMV-seronegative. This chain joins TRBV5-1 to TRBJ2-7; a tentative D match to TRBD2 spans 5 bases. Sequencing was carried out using PBMCs. The sequence in DNA is TGCGCCAGCAGCTTCGGGGTGCCCCCCTACGAGCAGTGCTTC. The resulting protein is CASSFGVPPYEQCF.